A selection of T cell receptor beta chains follows, all from one sample in a study of blood T cell repertoires in COVID-19. The data were produced by immunoSEQ multiplex PCR, yet TCRdb's version contains in-frame clones alone and is incomplete. This repertoire shows some 190,000 clones, around nine tenths found once; its top ten account for about 6.8%. Sequenced: peripheral blood. The receptors stem from a woman aged 40 to 50 who had recovered from COVID-19. Each CDR3 is given with its conserved first and last residue. A D gene is named only where the DNA matches it firmly. Expanded clones get a size class; other rows say once, few or many, or leave the size out.

D gene	V gene	J gene	clone size	CDR3 DNA	CDR3 protein
-	TRBV6-5	TRBJ2-7	-	TGTGCCAGCAGACAAACCAGGGATTCCTACGAGCAGTACTTC	CASRQTRDSYEQYF
-	TRBV7-2	TRBJ1-4	-	TGTGCCAGCAGCTTAGAGCGGACTAATGAAAAACTGTTTTTT	CASSLERTNEKLFF
TRBD1	TRBV5-6	TRBJ2-4	-	TGTGCCAGCAGCCCGTTAGGGACAGGGATGGACAAAAACATTCAGTACTTC	CASSPLGTGMDKNIQYF
-	TRBV7-9	TRBJ1-4	-	TGTGCCAGCAGCCCATGGACAGCTCCTACTAATGAAAAACTGTTTTTT	CASSPWTAPTNEKLFF
-	TRBV9	TRBJ1-2	-	TGTGCCAGCAGCGTGTCAGGTTATAACTATGGCTACACCTTC	CASSVSGYNYGYTF
-	TRBV28	TRBJ1-1	-	TGTGCCAGCAGTTTTGGACACATGAACACTGAAGCTTTCTTT	CASSFGHMNTEAFF
TRBD1	TRBV5-1	TRBJ1-6	-	TGCGCCAGCAGCACCGGCGGGACAGGGAGAGATTCACCCCTCCACTTT	CASSTGGTGRDSPLHF
TRBD1	TRBV5-1	TRBJ2-2	-	TGCGCCAGCAGCATCGACAGGGGAAGTACCGGGGAGCTGTTTTTT	CASSIDRGSTGELFF
TRBD1	TRBV6-5	TRBJ1-2	-	TGTGCCAGCAATGGACAGGGGTATGGCTACACCTTC	CASNGQGYGYTF
TRBD2	TRBV27	TRBJ2-1	-	TGTGCCAGCAGTCCAAGGACTAGCGGGAGTCATGAGCAGTTCTTC	CASSPRTSGSHEQFF
TRBD2	TRBV9	TRBJ2-3	-	TGTGCCAGCAGCGTACAGGGCGGGAGGGCAGATACGCAGTATTTT	CASSVQGGRADTQYF
TRBD1	TRBV6-5	TRBJ1-1	-	TGTGCCAGCAGGAGACAGGGAAACACTGAAGCTTTCTTT	CASRRQGNTEAFF
TRBD1	TRBV19	TRBJ2-7	-	TGTGCCAGTACGTACGGACAGGGATACGAGCAGTACTTC	CASTYGQGYEQYF
-	TRBV15	TRBJ2-4	-	TGTGCCACCAGCAGGGAAAGTGCCAGGGTATATTATAACATTCAGTACTTC	CATSRESARVYYNIQYF
TRBD2	TRBV27	TRBJ2-3	-	TGTGCCAGCAGTTTAGGGACTAGCGGGAGTGATACGCAGTATTTT	CASSLGTSGSDTQYF
TRBD1	TRBV19	TRBJ1-2	-	TGTGCCAGTAGTCCGGACAGGGTACACGGCTACACCTTC	CASSPDRVHGYTF
TRBD1	TRBV7-8	TRBJ2-7	few	TGTGCCAGCAGCCCTCGATCACAGGGGGTAAGGAACGAGCAGTACTTC	CASSPRSQGVRNEQYF
-	TRBV18	TRBJ1-1	-	TGTGCCAGCTCACCCAGGGAGGGGAGCACTGAAGCTTTCTTT	CASSPREGSTEAFF
-	TRBV7-2	TRBJ1-3	-	TGTGCCAGCAGCTTCCAGGGCGCTGGAAACACCATATATTTT	CASSFQGAGNTIYF
TRBD1	TRBV6-2/TRBV6-3	TRBJ2-7	-	TGTGCCAGCAGTTTTTCAGGGGGCTACGAGCAGTACTTC	CASSFSGGYEQYF
-	TRBV3-1/TRBV3-2	TRBJ1-5	-	TGTGCCAGCAGCCAGGGGGGGAGGGACCCGTGGGCCCAGCATTTT	CASSQGGRDPWAQHF
-	TRBV4-1	TRBJ2-7	-	TGCGCCAGCGCAGGGGAAGCCTACGAGCAGTACTTC	CASAGEAYEQYF
-	TRBV7-2	TRBJ2-7	-	TGTGCCAGCAGTCGACTAGTCGAGCAGTACTTC	CASSRLVEQYF
-	TRBV9	TRBJ2-1	-	TGTGCCAGCAGCGTAGTCCCCAACAATGAGCAGTTCTTC	CASSVVPNNEQFF
-	TRBV5-1	TRBJ2-5	-	TGCGCCAGCAGTCAGGGGGCTAGCGGGATATCGACTCAAGAGACCCAGTACTTC	CASSQGASGISTQETQYF
-	TRBV28	TRBJ1-1	few	TGTGCCAGCAGTCCCGCCGTCGGTGAAGCTTTCTTT	CASSPAVGEAFF
TRBD2	TRBV28	TRBJ2-2	-	TGTGCCAGCAGGGTGAGCGGGAGGGCCAACACCGGGGAGCTGTTTTTT	CASRVSGRANTGELFF
TRBD1	TRBV4-1	TRBJ1-5	few	TGCGCCAGCAGCTACGGACAGGGGCTTTATCAGCCCCAGCATTTT	CASSYGQGLYQPQHF
-	TRBV2	TRBJ2-7	-	TGTGCCAGCGATCTTGGGGGCCTATCGAGCGAGCAGTACTTC	CASDLGGLSSEQYF
TRBD2	TRBV12-3/TRBV12-4	TRBJ2-3	-	TGTGCCAGCAGGCCCTTACTAGCGGATACGCAGTATTTT	CASRPLLADTQYF
TRBD1	TRBV24-1	TRBJ1-5	-	TGTGCCACCAGTGGGGGACAGAGGGATCAGCCCCAGCATTTT	CATSGGQRDQPQHF
TRBD2	TRBV6-5	TRBJ2-7	-	TGTGCCAGTGTCCCAACTAGCGGGATCAACGAGCAGTACTTC	CASVPTSGINEQYF
TRBD1	TRBV7-9	TRBJ2-2	-	TGTGCCAGCAGCTCCAACGACGGACAGGAGAACACCGGGGAGCTGTTTTTT	CASSSNDGQENTGELFF
TRBD1	TRBV6-5	TRBJ2-2	-	TGTGCCAGCAGAAGGACAGGGGAGGCCGGGGAGCTGTTTTTT	CASRRTGEAGELFF
TRBD1	TRBV18	TRBJ1-3	-	TGTGCCAGCTCACGAGGACAGGGTGGAGGAAACACCATATATTTT	CASSRGQGGGNTIYF
TRBD2	TRBV28	TRBJ2-3	-	TGTGCCAGCAGTTTACTGGGACTAGCGGCTAGCACAGATACGCAGTATTTT	CASSLLGLAASTDTQYF
TRBD1	TRBV7-9	TRBJ2-7	-	TGTGCCAGCAGCTTTGGACAGGGCGGGCTCTACGAGCAGTACTTC	CASSFGQGGLYEQYF
TRBD1	TRBV30	TRBJ1-4	-	TGTGCCTTCCGGGACAGGTCGCGATCTAATGAAAAACTGTTTTTT	CAFRDRSRSNEKLFF
-	TRBV12-3/TRBV12-4	TRBJ1-2	few	TGTGCCAGCAGGACAGACCCCCTGGGTGGCTACACCTTC	CASRTDPLGGYTF
-	TRBV19	TRBJ2-5	-	TGTGCCAGTAGTACCCCCACGGGTGTCGGAGAGACCCAGTACTTC	CASSTPTGVGETQYF
-	TRBV27	TRBJ2-7	-	TGTGCCAGCAGTTTCGGGAGCTTTAGCTCCTACGAGCAGTACTTC	CASSFGSFSSYEQYF
-	TRBV25-1	TRBJ1-5	-	TGTGCCAGCAGTGAATCAGGGGTGTTGGGTCAGCCCCAGCATTTT	CASSESGVLGQPQHF
-	TRBV27	TRBJ2-5	-	TGTGCCAGCAGACCACCCCCCCCAACCCGGGAGACCCAGTACTTC	CASRPPPPTRETQYF